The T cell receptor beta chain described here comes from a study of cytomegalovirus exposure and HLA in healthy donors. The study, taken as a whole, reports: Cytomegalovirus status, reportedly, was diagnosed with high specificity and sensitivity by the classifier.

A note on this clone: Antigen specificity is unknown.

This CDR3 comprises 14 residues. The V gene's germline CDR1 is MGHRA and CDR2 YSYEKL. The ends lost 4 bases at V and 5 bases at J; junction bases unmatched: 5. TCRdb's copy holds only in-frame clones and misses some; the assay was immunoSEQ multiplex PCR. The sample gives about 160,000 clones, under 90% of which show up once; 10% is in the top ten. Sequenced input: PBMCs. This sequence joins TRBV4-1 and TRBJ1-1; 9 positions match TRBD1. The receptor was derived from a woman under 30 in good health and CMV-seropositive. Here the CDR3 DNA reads TGCGCCAGCAGCCGAACAGGGGGCGGAACTGAAGCTTTCTTT. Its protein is CASSRTGGGTEAFF.